This TCR beta chain was observed in a study of blood T cells in healthy people across ages. There are 15 residues in the CDR3. Germline V gene data show CDR1 as MNHEY and CDR2 as SVGEGT. A second roughly 7 to 12 cycle PCR used barcoded and J-beta primers. In TCRdb, the 5' RACE reads were re-called with MiXCR into one record per CDR3 protein. The top ten hold about 21% of the sample, which has around 2 million distinct CDR3 sequences, roughly two fifths seen once. The sequencing input was blood. The V and J genes are TRBV6-2 or TRBV6-3 and TRBJ2-4; D remains unclear. The J call may be in error: the DNA end matches TRBJ2-5 better. This TCR came from a human donor in good health. This CDR3 is CASSYASRSGETQYF. DNA for the CDR3: TGTGCCAGCAGTTACGCCAGCAGATCTGGAGAGACCCAGTACTTC.